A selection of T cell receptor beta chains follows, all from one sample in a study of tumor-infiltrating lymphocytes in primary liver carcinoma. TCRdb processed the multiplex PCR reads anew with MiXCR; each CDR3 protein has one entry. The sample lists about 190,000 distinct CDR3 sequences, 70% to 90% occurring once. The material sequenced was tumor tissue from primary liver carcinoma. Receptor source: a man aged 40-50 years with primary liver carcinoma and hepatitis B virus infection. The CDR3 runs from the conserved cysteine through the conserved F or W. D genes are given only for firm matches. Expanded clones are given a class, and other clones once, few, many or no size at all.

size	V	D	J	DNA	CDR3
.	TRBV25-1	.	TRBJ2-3	TGTGCCAGCAGTGCGTATTGGGGGATGAAAGATATGCAGTATTTT	CASSAYWGMKDMQYF
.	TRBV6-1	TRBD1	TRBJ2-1	TGTGTCAGCAGTTGGGACAGGGGGTTTAGCAATGAGCAGTTCTTC	CVSSWDRGFSNEQFF
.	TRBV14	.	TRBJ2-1	TGTGTCAGCAGCCAAAATCTCGATACCACTGAGCAGTTCTTC	CVSSQNLDTTEQFF
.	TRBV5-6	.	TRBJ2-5	TGTACCAGTAGCCCTAGAACCCGGGAGACCCAGTACTTC	CTSSPRTRETQYF
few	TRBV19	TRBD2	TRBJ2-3	TGTGCCAGTAGTATATTAGCGGGAGCCGTAACAGATACGCAGTATTTT	CASSILAGAVTDTQYF
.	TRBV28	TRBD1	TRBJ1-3	TGTGTCAGCAGCTCCTCGACAGGGAGTGGAAACACCATATATTTT	CVSSSSTGSGNTIYF
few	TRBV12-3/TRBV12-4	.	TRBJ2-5	TGTGCCAGCAGTGGACAGAGCACAGAGAGCCAGTACTTC	CASSGQSTESQYF
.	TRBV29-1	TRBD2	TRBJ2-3	TGCAACGTACGGACTAGCAGGAGTTGGAAAGATAAGCAGTATTTT	CNVRTSRSWKDKQYF
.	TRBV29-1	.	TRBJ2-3	TGCAGCGCGGGAAAGACGGCTACGCAATATTTT	CSAGKTATQYF
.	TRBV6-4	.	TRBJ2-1	TGTGCCAGCAGTGGAGACCATGACTACATTGAGCAGTTCTTC	CASSGDHDYIEQFF
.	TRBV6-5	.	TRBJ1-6	TGTGCCAGCAGTTACTCAATGCAGGCTCATTCACCCCTCCACTTT	CASSYSMQAHSPLHF
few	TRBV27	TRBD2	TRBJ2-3	TGTGCCAGCAGTGGACTAGCGGTTAATACGCAGTATTTT	CASSGLAVNTQYF
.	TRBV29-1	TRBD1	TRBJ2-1	TGCAGTTCGGACAGGTACAATGAGCAGTTCTTC	CSSDRYNEQFF
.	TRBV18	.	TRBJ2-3	TGTGCCAGCTCACCACTTCAGAGCACAGATACGCAGTATTTC	CASSPLQSTDTQYF
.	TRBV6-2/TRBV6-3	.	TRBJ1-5	TGTACCAGCACTCTGGTGAAAGCGGATCAGCCCCAGCATTTT	CTSTLVKADQPQHF
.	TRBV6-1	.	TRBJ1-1	TGTGCCAGCTACTCTGGACAGTACGGGGGCACTGAAGCTTTCTTT	CASYSGQYGGTEAFF
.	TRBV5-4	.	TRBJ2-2	TGTGCCAGCAGGGCCGGTGGGACTGGGGAGCTGTTTTTT	CASRAGGTGELFF
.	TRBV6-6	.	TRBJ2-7	TGTGCCAGCACCAAGGGATGGAACGAGAAGTACTTC	CASTKGWNEKYF
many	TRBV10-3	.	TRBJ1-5	TGTGCCAGTCGTTCAGGGTTGGAGGGCAATCAGCCCCAGCATTTT	CASRSGLEGNQPQHF
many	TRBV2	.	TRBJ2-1	TGTGCCAGCACCCCTTTCGGGGACAATGAGCAGTTCTTC	CASTPFGDNEQFF
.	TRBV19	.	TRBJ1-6	TGTGCCAGTAGTTTCAACAGGGAATCACCCCTCCACTTT	CASSFNRESPLHF
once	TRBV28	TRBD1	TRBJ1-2	TGTGCCAGCAGTACGCCCCCCAGGACAGGGACCTATGGCTACACCTTC	CASSTPPRTGTYGYTF
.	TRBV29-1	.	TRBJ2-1	TGCAGCGTTCCCGGGGTGGCCGTAGGGAGAAGTTATGAGCAGTTCTTC	CSVPGVAVGRSYEQFF
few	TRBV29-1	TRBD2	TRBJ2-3	TGCAGCGCCCAGCGGGGGGGCACAGATACGCTCTATTTT	CSAQRGGTDTLYF
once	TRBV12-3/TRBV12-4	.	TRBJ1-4	TGTGCCAGCTGTTTAGCCGAGACTGAAAAACTGTTTTTT	CASCLAETEKLFF
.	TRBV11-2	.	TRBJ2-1	TGTGCCAGCAGCTTCCAATGGGTGCCTGGAATTAGCGGCAGTCATGAGCAGTTCTTC	CASSFQWVPGISGSHEQFF
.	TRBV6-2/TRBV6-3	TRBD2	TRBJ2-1	TGTGCCAATAGCTCCGGACTAGCGCTATACAATGAGCAGTTCTTC	CANSSGLALYNEQFF
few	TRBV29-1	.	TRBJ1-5	TGCAGCGTTGTGAATAATGTTAATCAGCCCCAGCATTTT	CSVVNNVNQPQHF
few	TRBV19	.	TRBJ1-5	TGTGCCAGTAGTGGTGGGGTAGGGCAGCCCCAGCATTTT	CASSGGVGQPQHF
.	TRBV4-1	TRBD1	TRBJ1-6	TGCGCCAGCAGCCAAGACTGGGGACAGGGGTGTGGGTCACCCCTCCACTTT	CASSQDWGQGCGSPLHF
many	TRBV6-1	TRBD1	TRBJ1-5	TGTGCCAGCATGGAGGGGGCCGGCAATCAGCCCCAGCATTTT	CASMEGAGNQPQHF
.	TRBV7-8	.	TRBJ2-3	TGTGCCAGCAGCTCCGACAGGTATGAGGGTACGCAGTATTTT	CASSSDRYEGTQYF
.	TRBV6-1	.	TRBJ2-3	TGTGTCAGCAGTGAAATAGGAGGACGCTGCACAGATACGCAGTATTTT	CVSSEIGGRCTDTQYF
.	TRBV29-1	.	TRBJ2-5	TGCGACCTTAGGACAGCATCGTTTCAAGAGACCCATTACTTC	CDLRTASFQETHYF
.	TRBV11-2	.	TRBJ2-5	TGTGCCAGCATCTTAACCCTCCATGACGGGGAGACACAGTACTTC	CASILTLHDGETQYF
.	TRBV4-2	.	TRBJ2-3	TGTGCCAGTAGCCCTAAGGCGGGACTCGCAGATAGGCAGTATTTT	CASSPKAGLADRQYF
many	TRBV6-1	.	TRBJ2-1	TGTGCCAGCAGTGTTTGGCGGCGAGAGCAGTTCTTC	CASSVWRREQFF
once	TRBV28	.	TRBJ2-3	TGTGCCAGCAGGCTTCGTGAGGGCCTAGACACAGATACCCAGTATTTT	CASRLREGLDTDTQYF
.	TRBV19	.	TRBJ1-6	TGTGCCAGTAGTTCTGGGGCGGACAATTCACCCCTCCACTTT	CASSSGADNSPLHF
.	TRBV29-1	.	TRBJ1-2	TGCAGTATTTCACTTGACGGGTACTACTATGGCTACACCTTC	CSISLDGYYYGYTF
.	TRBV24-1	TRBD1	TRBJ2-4	TGTGCCACCAGTAATTCGACAGGGGGGGTGAACATTCACTACTTC	CATSNSTGGVNIHYF
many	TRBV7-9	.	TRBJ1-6	TGTGCCAGCAGCTTGGGCGGGGTCAATAATTCACCCCTCCACTTT	CASSLGGVNNSPLHF
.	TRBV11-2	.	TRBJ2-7	TGTGCAAGCAGATTAGGGGCCCGCTGGGAGCAGTACTTC	CASRLGARWEQYF